Following are 2 T cell receptor beta chains from one sample sequenced in a study of technical replicates of blood from a few donors. TCRdb's table, derived via immunoSEQ multiplex PCR, lists solely in-frame clones and lacks some. The repertoire holds tens of thousands of clones, roughly 92% seen once, with about 0.25% in the top ten. The sequenced sample consisted of T cells isolated from PBMCs. These receptors originate from a human donor in good health.

CDR3 in amino acids: CASGQGHNSPLHF. The DNA for the CDR3 is TGTGCCAGCGGACAGGGACATAATTCACCCCTCCACTTT. This chain connects TRBV7-3 to TRBJ1-6; TRBD1 matches 8 bases. CDR3 size: 13 residues. V dropped 8 bases and J dropped 5; count of bases not matched to a gene: 2. Germline V gene data show CDR1 as SGHTA and CDR2 as FQGTGA.

The chain joins TRBV7-2 to TRBJ1-2; weak D call: TRBD1 (6 bases). Germline-derived CDR1 and CDR2 are SGHTA and FQGNSA. V gave up 5 bases and J gave up 6 bases, with 19 bases separating them. This CDR3 region has 15 residues. The CDR3 sequence: CASSTYREVGDGYTF. CDR3 bases: TGTGCCAGCAGCACCTACAGGGAAGTAGGGGATGGCTACACCTTC.